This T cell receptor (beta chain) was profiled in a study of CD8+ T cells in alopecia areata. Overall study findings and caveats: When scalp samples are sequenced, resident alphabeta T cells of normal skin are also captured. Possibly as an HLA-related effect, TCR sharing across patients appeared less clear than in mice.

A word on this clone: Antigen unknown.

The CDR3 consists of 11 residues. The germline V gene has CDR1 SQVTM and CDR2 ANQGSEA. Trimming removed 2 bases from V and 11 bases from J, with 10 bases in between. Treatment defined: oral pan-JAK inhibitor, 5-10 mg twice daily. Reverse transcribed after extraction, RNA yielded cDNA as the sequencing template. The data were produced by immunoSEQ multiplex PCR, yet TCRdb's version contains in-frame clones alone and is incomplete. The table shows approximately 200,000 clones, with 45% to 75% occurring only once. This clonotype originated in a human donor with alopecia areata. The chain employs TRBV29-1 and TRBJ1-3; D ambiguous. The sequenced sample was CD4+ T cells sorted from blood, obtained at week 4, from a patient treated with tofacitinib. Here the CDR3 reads CSVEYRDAIYF. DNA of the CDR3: TGCAGCGTTGAATATCGGGATGCCATATATTTT. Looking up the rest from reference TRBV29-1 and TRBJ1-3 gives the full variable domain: SAVISQKPSRDICQRGTSLTIQCQVDSQVTMMFWYRQQPGQSLTLIATANQGSEATYESGFVIDKFPISRPNLTFSTLTVSNMSPEDSSIYLCSVEYRDAIYFGEGSWLTVV.